These 18 T cell receptor beta chains share one sample of origin, sequenced in a study of CD8+ T cells in alopecia areata. Sequencing templates came from extracted RNA that was reverse transcribed into cDNA. This table comes from immunoSEQ multiplex PCR, and its TCRdb copy is limited to in-frame clones, with some not included. The sample carries about 98,000 clones, around 44% recorded once. The sequenced sample consisted of CD4+ T cells sorted from blood. The origin of the receptors is a human donor with alopecia areata.

This clone appeared a few times. The rearrangement links TRBV5-1 to TRBJ2-1; D remains unclear. The CDR3 is made up of 13 amino acids. Germline lookup yields CDR1 SGHRS and CDR2 YFSETQ. Between the trimmed V and J ends, which lost 1 base and 9 bases, there was a span of 11 bases. The CDR3 bases are TGCGCCAGCAGCTTGAGGACCGACGGTGAGCAGTTCTTC. The encoded protein is CASSLRTDGEQFF.

A few counts support this clone. The chain has TRBV29-1 and TRBJ1-5, with TRBD1 as a possible D gene (6 bases). From germline, CDR1 is SQVTM and CDR2 ANQGSEA. The CDR3 has 13 amino acids. With 2 bases removed from V and 5 bases from J, the gap between germline ends came to 10 bases. CDR3 sequence reads: CSVESGADQPQHF. Written as DNA, the CDR3 is TGCAGCGTTGAATCAGGGGCTGATCAGCCCCAGCATTTT.

This clone was counted once. The chain links TRBV29-1 to TRBJ1-1; no clear D gene. CDR3 length: 13 amino acids. Germline V CDR1 and CDR2: SQVTM, ANQGSEA. The V end was cut by 4 bases, the J end by 0 bases, with 9 bases between. The CDR3 protein is CSVVRQVNTEAFF. The CDR3 DNA is TGCAGCGTTGTTCGCCAGGTGAACACTGAAGCTTTCTTT.

In DNA, the CDR3 is TGTGCCAGCAGCTTCCCTTTACCCAACTATGGCTACACCTTC. Protein sequence: CASSFPLPNYGYTF. The V gene is TRBV5-6, the J gene TRBJ1-2; D unclear. Germline CDR1 reads SGHDT; CDR2 reads YYEEEE. This CDR3 has 14 residues. Trimming removed 2 bases from V and 2 bases from J, with 10 bases in between.

This clone was seen only a few times. The chain has TRBV7-9 and TRBJ2-1; tentative D call: TRBD1 (6 bases). Germline values: CDR1 SEHNR, CDR2 FQNEAQ (reference sequence). The CDR3 covers 15 residues. Trimming cost V 2 bases and J 2 bases, with 10 bases left between them. The CDR3 DNA reads TGTGCCAGCAGCTTACTAGGGGGAACCTACAATGAGCAGTTCTTC. Translation: CASSLLGGTYNEQFF.

The chain is built from TRBV5-1 and TRBJ2-7, with D unresolved. There are 13 residues in the CDR3. V was pared by 1 base and J by 3 bases, with 8 bases between. Germline V gene sequence: CDR1 SGHRS, CDR2 YFSETQ. DNA of the CDR3: TGCGCCAGCAGCTTGATGGACGGCTACGAGCAGTACTTC. Translation gives CASSLMDGYEQYF.

The rearrangement joins TRBV5-1 to TRBJ2-1, with D possibly matching TRBD1 (5 bases). This CDR3 has 14 residues. Deletions cut 1 base from V and 5 bases from J, with 10 bases between. The germline gives CDR1 SGHRS, CDR2 YFSETQ. The CDR3, as DNA: TGCGCCAGCAGCTTGTTTGCCAGGGACAATGAGCAGTTCTTC. This gives the protein CASSLFARDNEQFF.

A few counts support this clone. The gene calls are TRBV11-2 and TRBJ2-5; D unresolved. Germline V lookup: CDR1 SGHAT, CDR2 FQNNGV. The CDR3 spans 11 residues. The ends were cut back, 1 base at V and 4 bases at J, with 1 base in the middle. CDR3 region: CASSLAETQYF. In nucleotides, the CDR3 is TGTGCCAGCAGCTTAGCAGAGACCCAGTACTTC.

This clone was detected a few times. The chain joins TRBV7-9 to TRBJ1-1; D might be TRBD1 (5 bases). The CDR3 has 13 residues. V was pared by 1 base and J by 6 bases, with 9 bases between. From germline, CDR1 is SEHNR and CDR2 FQNEAQ (reference sequence). CDR3: CASSLDIGAEAFF. CDR3 nucleotides: TGTGCCAGCAGCTTAGATATAGGGGCTGAAGCTTTCTTT. Full variable domain (rest looked up from reference TRBV7-9 and TRBJ1-1): DTGVSQNPRHKITKRGQNVTFRCDPISEHNRLYWYRQTLGQGPEFLTYFQNEAQLEKSRLLSDRFSAERPKGSFSTLEIQRTEQGDSAMYLCASSLDIGAEAFFGQGTRLTVV.

The gene calls are TRBV18 and TRBJ1-2; unclear D gene. The germline V gene has CDR1 KGHSH and CDR2 LQKENI. The CDR3 is 13 residues long. Trimming pared 2 bases from V and 3 bases from J, leaving 7 bases between. The CDR3 DNA sequence: TGTGCCAGCTCACCAAGGGATTACTATGGCTACACCTTC. Translated, it gives CASSPRDYYGYTF.

In its sample, this clone was seen a few times. The junction differs from germline at one of its ends, possibly a read error. This sequence joins TRBV30 and TRBJ2-1, with D unclear. Germline values: CDR1 GTSNPN, CDR2 SVGIG (reference sequence). The CDR3 contains 14 residues. In DNA form, the CDR3 reads TGTGCCTGGAGTGTACTCGGATCCTCCAATGAGCAGTTCTTC. Its translation: CAWSVLGSSNEQFF.

In this sample, this clone turned up a few times. The chain employs TRBV2 and TRBJ2-1; D ambiguous. CDR3 length: 14 residues. Trimming shortened V by 3 bases and J by 6 bases, and 12 bases separated the two germline ends. CDR1 SNHLY and CDR2 FYNNEI come from the germline V gene. CDR3 protein: CASSDHNPINEQFF. The CDR3 coding sequence is TGTGCCAGCAGTGACCACAACCCGATCAATGAGCAGTTCTTC. Combining the CDR3 with reference TRBV2 and TRBJ2-1 gives the whole variable domain EPEVTQTPSHQVTQMGQEVILRCVPISNHLYFYWYRQILGQKVEFLVSFYNNEISEKSEIFDDQFSVERPDGSNFTLKIRSTKLEDSAMYFCASSDHNPINEQFFGPGTRLTVL.

This rearrangement joins TRBV6-5 to TRBJ2-4, with D perhaps being TRBD1 or TRBD2 (5 bases each). V shed 6 bases and J shed 9 bases, with 12 bases lying between them. Germline assignment: CDR1 MNHEY and CDR2 SVGAGI. This CDR3 comprises 12 residues. The CDR3 nucleotides are TGTGCCAGCAGGGGGGAGACTCGCATTCAGTACTTC. It yields the protein CASRGETRIQYF.

J is TRBJ2-3 and V is TRBV29-1; D gene ambiguous. The CDR3 extends over 13 amino acids. The germline V gene has CDR1 SQVTM and CDR2 ANQGSEA. Trimming pared 7 bases from V and 2 bases from J, leaving 13 bases between. CDR3 bases: TGCAGCGCTGGGTTGGAGTACACAGATACGCAGTATTTT. It is translated as CSAGLEYTDTQYF.

The V call is TRBV29-1, the J call TRBJ2-7, with TRBD2 identical over 12 bases. The CDR3 runs to 13 residues. The V gene's germline CDR1 is SQVTM and CDR2 ANQGSEA. Trimming cost V 6 bases and J 0 bases; bases outside gene matches: 0. DNA of the CDR3: TGCAGCGTGACTAGCGGGAGCTCCTACGAGCAGTACTTC. Residues: CSVTSGSSYEQYF.

This clone was detected only once. The chain uses TRBV6-5 and TRBJ1-2; D not resolved. The germline V gene encodes CDR1 MNHEY and CDR2 SVGAGI. Trimming took off 10 bases at V and 0 bases at J, with 9 bases between the two ends. The CDR3 has 12 residues. The CDR3 sequence: CATTTTNYGYTF. The CDR3 nucleotides read TGTGCCACGACAACCACTAACTATGGCTACACCTTC.

V and J are TRBV29-1 and TRBJ1-2; no reliable D call. Germline V gene lookup returns CDR1 SQVTM and CDR2 ANQGSEA. CDR3 length equals 13 residues. Trimming shortened V by 1 base and J by 4 bases, and 10 bases separated the two germline ends. CDR3 coding DNA: TGCAGCGTTGAAGTCTCCCAGTTCTATGGCTACACCTTC. It codes for CSVEVSQFYGYTF. Variable domain in full (rest from reference TRBV29-1 and TRBJ1-2): SAVISQKPSRDICQRGTSLTIQCQVDSQVTMMFWYRQQPGQSLTLIATANQGSEATYESGFVIDKFPISRPNLTFSTLTVSNMSPEDSSIYLCSVEVSQFYGYTFGSGTRLTVV.

The chain joins TRBV9 to TRBJ2-1, with 7 bases lining up with TRBD1. The CDR3 loop spans 15 amino acids. Unmatched junction bases numbered 4, after V lost 0 bases and J lost 4 bases. From germline, CDR1 is SGDLS and CDR2 YYNGEE. CDR3 in DNA: TGTGCCAGCAGCGTAGCGACGGGACAGTACAATGAGCAGTTCTTC. This encodes CASSVATGQYNEQFF.